The next 21 T cell receptor beta chains were all read from a single sample in a study of CD8+CD57+ T cells in acquired aplastic anemia. The study profiled TCR beta VDJ and CDR3 using genomic DNA as template. TCRdb analysed the reads with MiXCR anew, one entry per CDR3 protein. In the table there are roughly 300,000 distinct CDR3 sequences, 45% to 70% of which are singletons. Sequencing was performed on sorted CD4+, CD8+, or CD8+CD57+ T cells (not recorded which) from PBMCs. Receptor source: a human donor with severe aplastic anemia or a healthy control (not recorded which).

In this sample, this clonotype turned up a few times. The chain uses TRBV10-3 and TRBJ1-1; D is undetermined. Germline V gene data show CDR1 as ENHRY and CDR2 as SYGVKD. V lost 3 bases and J 4 bases, leaving 6 bases between the germline ends. The CDR3 has 12 residues. Written as DNA, the CDR3 is TGTGCCATCAGTGAAGCCGCCACTGAAGCTTTCTTT. This codes for CAISEAATEAFF.

The chain is built from TRBV7-9 and TRBJ2-7, with unresolved D. This CDR3 has 10 amino acids. Germline V lookup: CDR1 SEHNR, CDR2 FQNEAQ (reference sequence). The germline V and J ends were trimmed by 1 base and 5 bases, with 0 bases remaining between them. Here the CDR3 DNA reads TGTGCCAGCAGCTTAGACGAGCAGTACTTC. Translated, it gives CASSLDEQYF.

As to this clonotype: The germline gene is not matched at one end of the junction; a read error may be the cause. The rearrangement links TRBV29-1 to TRBJ1-1; D gene ambiguous. From germline, CDR1 is SQVTM and CDR2 ANQGSEA. The CDR3 contains 12 residues. The CDR3 DNA follows: TGCAGCGTTGATGGCGCGAACGCTGAAGCTTTCTTT. The encoded protein is CSVDGANAEAFF.

The chain is built from TRBV27 and TRBJ1-1; a possible D gene is TRBD1 (5 bases). Germline V gene data show CDR1 as MNHEY and CDR2 as SMNVEV (reference sequence). V shed 2 bases and J shed 1 base, with 11 bases lying between them. The CDR3 loop spans 15 amino acids. In DNA, the CDR3 is TGTGCCAGCAGTTTACAGCAGGGCACGAACACTGAAGCTTTCTTT. It translates to CASSLQQGTNTEAFF.

The rearrangement uses TRBV7-9 and TRBJ2-2, with TRBD2 matching 7 bases. V lost 2 bases and J lost 4; bases outside the gene matches: 4. Germline CDR1 is SEHNR and CDR2 is FQNEAQ (reference sequence). CDR3 length: 15 amino acids. Here the CDR3 reads CASSLTPGGTGELFF. DNA for the CDR3: TGTGCCAGCAGCTTAACCCCGGGAGGCACCGGGGAGCTGTTTTTT. Full variable domain (rest looked up from reference TRBV7-9 and TRBJ2-2): DTGVSQNPRHKITKRGQNVTFRCDPISEHNRLYWYRQTLGQGPEFLTYFQNEAQLEKSRLLSDRFSAERPKGSFSTLEIQRTEQGDSAMYLCASSLTPGGTGELFFGEGSRLTVL.

This clonotype has a count of ten or more. The V and J genes are TRBV19 and TRBJ1-1; no reliable D call. The CDR3 spans 13 residues. Germline V CDR1 and CDR2: LNHDA, SQIVND (reference sequence). V was pared by 7 bases and J by 0 bases, with 9 bases between. CDR3 nucleotides: TGTGCCAGTAAGGTCACAATGAACACTGAAGCTTTCTTT. This translates into CASKVTMNTEAFF. The variable domain in full, with the rest retrieved from reference TRBV19 and TRBJ1-1, is DGGITQSPKYLFRKEGQNVTLSCEQNLNHDAMYWYRQDPGQGLRLIYYSQIVNDFQKGDIAEGYSVSREKKESFPLTVTSAQKNPTAFYLCASKVTMNTEAFFGQGTRLTVV.

This clonotype was seen at least ten times. The chain uses TRBV5-8 and TRBJ2-3, with 7 bases that match TRBD2. The CDR3 contains 16 residues. V shed 0 bases and J 0 bases; nucleotides not matched to a gene: 4. Germline CDR1 SGHTS, CDR2 YDEGEE. DNA for the CDR3: TGTGCCAGCAGCTTGGCTTCGGGGGGTAGCACAGATACGCAGTATTTT. It yields the protein CASSLASGGSTDTQYF.

This clonotype was counted a few times. This chain links TRBV19 with TRBJ2-2, with D tentatively TRBD1 (5 bases). Trimming took off 7 bases at V and 3 bases at J, with 9 bases between the two ends. CDR1 and CDR2 (germline): LNHDA, SQIVND (reference sequence). This CDR3 contains 13 residues. In DNA, the CDR3 is TGTGCCAGTACCATCAGGGACACCGGGGAGCTGTTTTTT. It specifies CASTIRDTGELFF.

Details on this clonotype: Sequence at one end of the junction differs from germline and may be a read error. V is TRBV7-2 and J is TRBJ2-7, with 9 bases that match TRBD2. The germline gives CDR1 SGHTA, CDR2 FQGNSA. This CDR3 has 15 residues. CDR3 amino acids: CASSVAGVHSYEQYF. In nucleotides, the CDR3 is TGTGCCAGCAGCGTAGCGGGGGTGCACTCCTACGAGCAGTACTTC.

At least ten counts were recorded for this clonotype. The V gene is TRBV18, the J gene TRBJ1-2; D is possibly TRBD1 (5 bases). This CDR3 region has 13 residues. Per germline, CDR1 KGHSH and CDR2 LQKENI. The V end was cut by 3 bases, the J end by 7 bases, with 12 bases between. The CDR3 region has the DNA TGTGCCAGCTCACCGGGGGGAGCAAGTGGCTACACCTTC. This encodes CASSPGGASGYTF.

This clonotype has a single count. The genes are TRBV5-1 and TRBJ2-3; TRBD2 aligns across 7 bases. V lost 5 bases, J lost 0 bases, and 6 bases stayed unmatched. The CDR3 consists of 15 residues. The germline V gene has CDR1 SGHRS and CDR2 YFSETQ. CDR3 DNA sequence: TGCGCCAGCAGATCCGGGACTACTAGCACAGATACGCAGTATTTT. Protein product: CASRSGTTSTDTQYF.

This clonotype was counted ten times or more. The chain couples TRBV6-2 or TRBV6-3 to TRBJ2-5; 8 nucleotides agree with TRBD2. The CDR3 consists of 14 residues. V gave up 6 bases and J gave up 4 bases; unmatched junction bases: 7. Germline CDR1 MNHEY, CDR2 SVGEGT. CDR3 in DNA: TGTGCCAGCAGGCCGACGGGGGGGCCAGAGACCCAGTACTTC. Protein: CASRPTGGPETQYF.

The V call is TRBV12-3 or TRBV12-4, the J call TRBJ1-2; 7 positions agree with TRBD1. This CDR3 has 12 residues. Trimming at V came to 9 bases and at J to 4 bases, leaving 5 bases not matched to a gene. This CDR3 reads CASTTGIYGYTF. The CDR3 DNA sequence: TGTGCCAGTACGACAGGGATCTATGGCTACACCTTC.

This clonotype was counted between two and nine times. This chain joins TRBV12-3 or TRBV12-4 and TRBJ1-6; no clear D gene. Trimming pared 6 bases from V and 13 bases from J, leaving 13 bases between. This CDR3 contains 12 residues. This chain's CDR3 is CASSTGQSPLHF. The CDR3 region has the DNA TGTGCCAGCAGCACCGGGCAGTCCCCCCTCCACTTT.

This clonotype was observed a few times. V gene TRBV30 combines with J gene TRBJ2-5, with a possible D match to TRBD1 (5 bases). The germline V gene has CDR1 GTSNPN and CDR2 SVGIG (reference sequence). Trimming pared 3 bases from V and 3 bases from J, leaving 14 bases between. The CDR3 spans 14 residues. CDR3 protein: CAWRDPRQKETQYF. The CDR3, as DNA: TGTGCCTGGAGGGACCCGCGACAGAAAGAGACCCAGTACTTC.

About this clonotype itself: Germline and junction disagree at one end, which may indicate a read error. The rearrangement uses TRBV7-7 and TRBJ1-4; D may be TRBD1 (6 bases). The CDR3 contains 14 residues. Germline-derived CDR1 and CDR2 are SSHAT and FNYEAQ (reference sequence). CDR3 coding DNA: TGTGCTAGCAGCTCCGGGACGGGGGCTGAAAACCTGTTTTTT. Its protein is CASSSGTGAENLFF.

About this clonotype: A much larger clone differs by one base, so this may be a read error. DNA for the CDR3: TGTGCCAGCAGTGAAGCGACGGAGATTCGACCCCTCCACTTT. Its translation is CASSEATEIRPLHF. The chain is built from TRBV6-1 and TRBJ1-6; the D is unclear. There are 14 residues in the CDR3. V lost 0 bases, J lost 12 bases, and 12 bases lay in between. Germline V gene data show CDR1 as MNHNS and CDR2 as SASEGT.

This clonotype was found many times. A clone one base away is much larger, so this may be a read error. The chain is built from TRBV7-9 and TRBJ1-2, with 7 positions matching TRBD1. This CDR3 comprises 14 residues. From germline, CDR1 is SEHNR and CDR2 FQNEAQ (reference sequence). The CDR3 sequence is CASGLGDRNYGYTF. The CDR3 DNA sequence: TGTGCCAGCGGCTTAGGGGACAGAAACTATGGCTACACCTTC. Together with reference TRBV7-9 and TRBJ1-2, the CDR3 gives the full variable domain: DTGVSQNPRHKITKRGQNVTFRCDPISEHNRLYWYRQTLGQGPEFLTYFQNEAQLEKSRLLSDRFSAERPKGSFSTLEIQRTEQGDSAMYLCASGLGDRNYGYTFGSGTRLTVV.

In this sample, this clonotype turned up many times. CDR3 loop: CASSQALAGGPGEQYF. The CDR3 DNA reads as TGCGCCAGCAGCCAAGCACTAGCGGGGGGGCCGGGGGAGCAGTACTTC. The chain couples TRBV4-3 to TRBJ2-7; the match to TRBD2 covers 13 bases. Germline V gene lookup returns CDR1 LGHNA and CDR2 YSLEER. V was clipped by 1 base and J by 7 bases; unmatched bases: 7. The CDR3 totals 16 residues.

This chain uses TRBV4-1 with TRBJ1-1, with unresolved D. Per the germline V gene, CDR1 is MGHRA and CDR2 is YSYEKL. There are 14 residues in the CDR3. Trimming took 0 bases from V and 6 from J, leaving 11 bases between them. This CDR3 reads CASSQELSASEAFF. CDR3 DNA: TGCGCCAGCAGCCAAGAACTCTCGGCCTCTGAAGCTTTCTTT.

The chain combines TRBV20-1 with TRBJ2-3; D not resolved. V was cut by 0 bases and J by 0 bases, with 10 bases left in between. Germline V gives CDR1 DFQATT, CDR2 SNEGSKA (reference sequence). The CDR3 length is 15 residues. This CDR3 reads CSARDRPISTDTQYF. DNA of the CDR3: TGCAGTGCTAGAGATCGGCCTATAAGCACAGATACGCAGTATTTT.